The sequence of this T cell receptor beta chain was determined in a study of shared clonotypes between healthy human individuals. Study results and caveats: The represented genetic and exposure-history diversity was limited by the small number of donors.

Deep-level running was used for the assay. The DNA input per sorted-subset replicate PCR was about 220 ng, corresponding to tens of thousands of T cell genomes. Using immunoSEQ multiplex PCR, the repertoire was profiled, and TCRdb retains in-frame clones only, with some absent. The table includes millions of clones, 85% to 95% detected once. Remarks on this clone: As yet, its antigen is unknown.

The germline CDR1 and CDR2 sequences are MDHEN and SYDVKM. Trimming shortened V by 10 bases and J by 0 bases, and 19 bases separated the two germline ends. The CDR3 has 16 residues. The V call is TRBV28, the J call TRBJ1-3, with D perhaps TRBD1 (6 bases). Input material: naive CD4+ T cells from PBMCs. The subset was: CD45RA+ positively selected. This TCR came from a man in his late teens or twenties in good health. Some clones in this sample may be carry-over from other donors' samples. This chain's CDR3 is CAITPAGVLSGNTIYF. For the CDR3, the DNA is TGTGCCATCACCCCCGCAGGGGTCCTCTCTGGAAACACCATATATTTT.